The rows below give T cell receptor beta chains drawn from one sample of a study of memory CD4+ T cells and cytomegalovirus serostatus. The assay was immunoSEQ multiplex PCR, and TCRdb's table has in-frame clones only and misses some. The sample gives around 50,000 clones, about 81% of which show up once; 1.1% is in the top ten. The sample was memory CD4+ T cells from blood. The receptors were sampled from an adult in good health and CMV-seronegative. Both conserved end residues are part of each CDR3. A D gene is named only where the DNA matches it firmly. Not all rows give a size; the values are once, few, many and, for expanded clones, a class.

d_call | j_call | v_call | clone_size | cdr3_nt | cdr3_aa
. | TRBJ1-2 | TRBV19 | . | TGTGCCAGTAGTAGGGATCCCGGGCCCGGAGGCTATGGCTACACCTTC | CASSRDPGPGGYGYTF
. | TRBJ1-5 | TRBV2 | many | TGTGCCAGCAGCGGGACATACTGGGGGAGCAATCAGCCCCAGCATTTT | CASSGTYWGSNQPQHF
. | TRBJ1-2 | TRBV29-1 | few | TGCAGCGTTGAGCAGGGTAACTATGGCTACACCTTC | CSVEQGNYGYTF
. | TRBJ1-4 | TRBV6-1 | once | TGTGCCAGCAGTGCCTCCGGGCAAACTTATAATGAAAAACTGTTTTTT | CASSASGQTYNEKLFF
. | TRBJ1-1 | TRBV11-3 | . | TGTGCCAGCAGCTTAGCCCAGTCCGCAGCTTTCTTT | CASSLAQSAAFF
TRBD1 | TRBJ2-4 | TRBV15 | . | TGTGCCACCAGCGCGGGACAGGTCACAAACATTCAGTACTTC | CATSAGQVTNIQYF
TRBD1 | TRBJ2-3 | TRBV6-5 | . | TGTGCCAGCAAAAAGACAGGGGTTAGCACAGATACGCAGTATTTT | CASKKTGVSTDTQYF
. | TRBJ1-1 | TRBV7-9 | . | TGTGCCAGCAGCTTTAAGACTTTGGCTGAAGCTTTCTTT | CASSFKTLAEAFF
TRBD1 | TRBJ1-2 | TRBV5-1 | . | TGCGCCAGCAGCTTCTCCGGGACAGGGCCCAATGGCTACACCTTC | CASSFSGTGPNGYTF
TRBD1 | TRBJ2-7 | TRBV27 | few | TGTGCCAGCAGTCGAATCCAGTGGGGGACAGGGGGCGAAGTGTCCTACGAGCAGTACTTC | CASSRIQWGTGGEVSYEQYF
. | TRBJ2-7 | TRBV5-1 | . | TGCGCCAGCAGCTTGGCTTTAGGGAGCTCCTACGAGCAGTACTTC | CASSLALGSSYEQYF
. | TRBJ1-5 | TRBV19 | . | TGTGCCAGTAGTATTGACGTCGAGCCCCAGCATTTT | CASSIDVEPQHF
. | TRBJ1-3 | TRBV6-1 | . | TGTGCCAGCAGTGGGCAGGTAGAGAGAAACACCATATATTTT | CASSGQVERNTIYF
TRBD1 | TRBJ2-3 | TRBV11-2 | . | TGTGCCAGCAGCCCTCCTTCAGGGGGTTTTGGAGATACGCAGTATTTT | CASSPPSGGFGDTQYF
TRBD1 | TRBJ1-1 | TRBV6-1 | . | TGTGCCAGTCTTCAGGGGGCCGGTGGCACTGAAGCTTTCTTT | CASLQGAGGTEAFF
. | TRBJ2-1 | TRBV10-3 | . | TGTGCCATCCAGAATAGCGGTTTATATAATGAGCAGTTCTTC | CAIQNSGLYNEQFF
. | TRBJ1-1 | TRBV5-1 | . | TGCGCCAGCAGCTTGGGTACAGGGCTTGACACTGAAGCTTTCTTT | CASSLGTGLDTEAFF
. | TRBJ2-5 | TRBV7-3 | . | TGTGCCAGCAGCTTAACGATAGGGGCAGGGGAGACCCAGTACTTC | CASSLTIGAGETQYF
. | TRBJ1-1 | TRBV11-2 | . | TGTGCCAGCAGCCCCGGAGCACCTCTTAACACTGAAGCTTTCTTT | CASSPGAPLNTEAFF
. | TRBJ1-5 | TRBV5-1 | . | TGCGCCAGCAGCTTGTTACCGATGACCACAGCAAAAAATCAGCCCCAGCATTTT | CASSLLPMTTAKNQPQHF
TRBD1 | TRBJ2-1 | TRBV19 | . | TGTGCCAGCTCCAGACGAATTACAGGGGGCGGACGCGGTTTCTACAATGAGCAGTTCTTC | CASSRRITGGGRGFYNEQFF
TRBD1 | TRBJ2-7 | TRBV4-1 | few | TGCGCCAGCAGCCAAGCCGGGACAGCGGCCTACGAGCAGTACTTC | CASSQAGTAAYEQYF
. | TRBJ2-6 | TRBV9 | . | TGTGCCAGCAACTCAGGGGCTGGGGCCAACGTCCTGACTTTC | CASNSGAGANVLTF
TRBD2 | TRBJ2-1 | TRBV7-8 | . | TGTGCCAGCAGATCCTGGACTAGCGGGAGGGCCACCTACAATGAGCAGTTCTTC | CASRSWTSGRATYNEQFF
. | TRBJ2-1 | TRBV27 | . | TGTGCCAGCAGCCTCCCGGGGCAGGGGCTTGGGTACAATGAGCAGTTCTTC | CASSLPGQGLGYNEQFF
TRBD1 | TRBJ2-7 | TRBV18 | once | TGTGCCAGCTCACGGCGGACAGGGGGCGGCGAGCAGTACTTC | CASSRRTGGGEQYF
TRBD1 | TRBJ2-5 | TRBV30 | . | TGTGCCTGGAGTGTCCCTTGGACAGGGGAAGAGACCCAGTACTTC | CAWSVPWTGEETQYF
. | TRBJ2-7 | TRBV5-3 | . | TGTGCCAGAAGCCGGCCAGAGAGCCCCTACGAGCAGTACTTC | CARSRPESPYEQYF
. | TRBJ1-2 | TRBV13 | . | TGTGCCAGCAACCCCCGGACGGGAAGAGATGGCTACACCTTC | CASNPRTGRDGYTF
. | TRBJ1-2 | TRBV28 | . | TGTGCCAGCAGTCCAACTATCCAGGCTGGGGGCTACACCTTC | CASSPTIQAGGYTF
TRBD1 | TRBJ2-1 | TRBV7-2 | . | TGTGCCAGCAGCTACTCCGGGACAGGGACCGGCGAGCAGTTCTTC | CASSYSGTGTGEQFF
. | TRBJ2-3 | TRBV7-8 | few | TGTGCCAGCAGCTTGCGGGGCATGAGCACAGATACGCAGTATTTT | CASSLRGMSTDTQYF
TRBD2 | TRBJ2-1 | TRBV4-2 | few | TGTGCCAGCAGCCAGACTAGCGGGAGGGCCAATGAGCAGTTCTTC | CASSQTSGRANEQFF
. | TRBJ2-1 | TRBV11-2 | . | TGTGCCAGCAGCTCCGCAACACAGTACAATGAGCAGTTCTTC | CASSSATQYNEQFF
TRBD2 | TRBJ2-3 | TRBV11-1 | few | TGTGCCAGCAGCTTATTTGGGTGGACTAGCGGAGATACGCAGTATTTT | CASSLFGWTSGDTQYF
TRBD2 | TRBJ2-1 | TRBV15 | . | TGTGCCACCAGCCCGTTTAAGGGACTAGCGGGTCTGGGCAATGAGCAGTTCTTC | CATSPFKGLAGLGNEQFF
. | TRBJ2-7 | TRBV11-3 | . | TGTGCCAGCAGCCCTTGGGACGGAACCTACGAGCAGTACTTC | CASSPWDGTYEQYF
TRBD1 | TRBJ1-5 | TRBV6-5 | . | TGTGCCAGCAGGCCGTGGGACAGGGACAATCAGCCCCAGCATTTT | CASRPWDRDNQPQHF
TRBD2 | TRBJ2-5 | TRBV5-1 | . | TGCGCCAGCAGCTCGACTAGCGGGAGGGTCCGAGAGACCCAGTACTTC | CASSSTSGRVRETQYF
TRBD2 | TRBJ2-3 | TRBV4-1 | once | TGCGCCAGCAGCCACCTACTAGCGGGAATCACAGATACGCAGTATTTT | CASSHLLAGITDTQYF
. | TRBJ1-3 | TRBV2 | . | TGTGCCAGCAGAGGGCAGCCTTCCCGCTCTGGAAACACCATATATTTT | CASRGQPSRSGNTIYF
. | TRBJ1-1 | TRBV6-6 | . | TGTGCCAGCGTCCCAGGATGGGGTGAAGCTTTCTTT | CASVPGWGEAFF
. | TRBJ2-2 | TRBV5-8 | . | TGTGCCAGCAGCCGAACAGGGATACACACCGGGGAGCTGTTTTTT | CASSRTGIHTGELFF
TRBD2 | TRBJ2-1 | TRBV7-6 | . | TGTGCCAGCAGCTTAGACACCGGGACTAGTAGGGAGCAGTTCTTC | CASSLDTGTSREQFF
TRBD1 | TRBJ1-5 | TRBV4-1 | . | TGCGCCAGCAGCCGACAGGGGGGCAATCAGCCCCAGCATTTT | CASSRQGGNQPQHF
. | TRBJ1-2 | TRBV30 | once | TGTGCCTGGAGTCACAGGTCCCACGGAGGCTACACCTTC | CAWSHRSHGGYTF
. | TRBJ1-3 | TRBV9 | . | TGTGCCAGCAGCGTAGAGGGGTGGGTAGGTGGAAACACCATATATTTT | CASSVEGWVGGNTIYF
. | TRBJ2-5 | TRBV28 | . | TGTGCCAGCAATTCCGGGGAGGAGGAGACCCAGTACTTC | CASNSGEEETQYF
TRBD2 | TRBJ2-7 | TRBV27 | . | TGTGCCAGCAGAGGACTAGCGGGAGGGGAGAGCGAGCAGTACTTC | CASRGLAGGESEQYF